The clone carrying this T cell receptor (beta chain) showed up just once. Its antigen is unknown. Sequencing was performed with immunoSEQ multiplex PCR; in TCRdb, only in-frame clones are kept and a portion is missing. The repertoire holds more than 90,000 clones, with 86% as singletons. The record originates from a study of T cell responses to AZD1222 COVID-19 vaccine. The study, taken as a whole, reports: With two AZD1222 doses given, Spike-specific TCR breadth and depth both rose. Of spike-specific TCRs, nearly half reportedly target regions left unmutated in variants. In a largely white British group with more females than males, clonal diversity was possibly underestimated.

It was second doses at about 4 or about 12 weeks that were pooled. Sequences were derived from peripheral blood, sampled 28 days after the second AZD1222 dose. The origin of this receptor is an adult who received the AZD1222 COVID-19 vaccine.

The CDR3 protein is CASSLGRNSNQPQHF. In DNA, the CDR3 is TGCGCCAGCAGCTTGGGGCGGAATAGCAATCAGCCCCAGCATTTT. The chain employs TRBV5-1 and TRBJ1-5; no clear D. CDR1 SGHRS and CDR2 YFSETQ come from the germline V gene. The CDR3 consists of 15 residues. V shed 0 bases and J shed 0 bases, with 7 bases lying between them.